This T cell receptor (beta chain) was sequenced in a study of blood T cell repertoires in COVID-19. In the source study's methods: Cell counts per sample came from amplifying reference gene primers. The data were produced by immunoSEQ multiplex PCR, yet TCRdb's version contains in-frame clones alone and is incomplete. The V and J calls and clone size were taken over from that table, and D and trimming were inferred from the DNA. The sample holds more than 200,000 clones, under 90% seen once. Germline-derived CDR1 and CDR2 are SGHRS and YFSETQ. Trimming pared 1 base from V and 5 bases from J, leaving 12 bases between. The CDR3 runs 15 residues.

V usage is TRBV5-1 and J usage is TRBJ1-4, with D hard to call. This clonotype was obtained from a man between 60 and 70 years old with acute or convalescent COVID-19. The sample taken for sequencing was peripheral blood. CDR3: CASSLNGGWNEKLFF. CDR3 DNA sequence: TGCGCCAGCAGCTTGAATGGAGGGTGGAATGAAAAACTGTTTTTT.